The 21 T cell receptor beta chains in this list originate from one sample, sequenced in a study of T cell responses to AZD1222 COVID-19 vaccine. Clones were read by immunoSEQ multiplex PCR, and TCRdb kept only the in-frame ones, dropping some. The data contain some 74,000 clones, roughly nine tenths of them seen just once; the ten biggest clones take up 1.3%. Material: peripheral blood, obtained 28 days after the second AZD1222 dose. These receptors came from an adult who received the AZD1222 COVID-19 vaccine.

The rearrangement links TRBV7-2 to TRBJ1-3, with 11 bases identical to TRBD1. The CDR3 totals 14 residues. Trimming at V came to 5 bases and at J to 8 bases, leaving 5 bases not matched to a gene. The V gene's germline CDR1 is SGHTA and CDR2 FQGNSA. The CDR3 loop is CASSLGTGGDTIYF. The DNA for the CDR3 is TGTGCCAGCAGCCTGGGGACAGGGGGAGACACCATATATTTT. Full variable domain (outside the CDR3, taken from reference TRBV7-2 and TRBJ1-3): GAGVSQSPSNKVTEKGKDVELRCDPISGHTALYWYRQSLGQGLEFLIYFQGNSAPDKSGLPSDRFSAERTGGSVSTLTIQRTQQEDSAVYLCASSLGTGGDTIYFGEGSWLTVV.

The table lists this clone with a count of one. The chain employs TRBV6-1 and TRBJ1-2; D gene unclear. Looked up from germline, CDR1 is MNHNS and CDR2 is SASEGT. V was clipped by 3 bases and J by 4 bases, with 12 bases between them. The CDR3 contains 14 residues. The CDR3 DNA reads as TGTGCCAGCAGTGAGGAGATAAGATCCTATGGCTACACCTTC. It specifies CASSEEIRSYGYTF.

V usage is TRBV12-5 and J usage is TRBJ1-1; a possible D gene is TRBD1 (6 bases). Trimming took 6 bases from V and 4 from J, leaving 15 bases between them. Germline CDR1 LGHNT, CDR2 FRNRAP. CDR3 length: 14 residues. DNA of the CDR3: TGTGCTAGTGGATATCCAGGGGATCCCACTGAAGCTTTCTTT. This sequence encodes CASGYPGDPTEAFF.

V is TRBV5-6 and J is TRBJ1-1, with D possibly matching TRBD1 (5 bases). Trimming stripped 0 bases from V and 0 bases from J, with 9 bases between. CDR1 SGHDT and CDR2 YYEEEE come from the germline V gene. The CDR3 has 15 amino acids. CDR3 in DNA: TGTGCCAGCAGCTTGGAATGGACAATGAACACTGAAGCTTTCTTT. It codes for CASSLEWTMNTEAFF.

The gene calls are TRBV14 and TRBJ2-3, with 9 bases that match TRBD1. The junction had 4 bases not matched to a gene; V was cut back by 4 bases and J by 2 bases. From germline, CDR1 is SGHDN and CDR2 FVKESK. The CDR3 is made up of 15 amino acids. The CDR3 coding sequence is TGTGCCAGCAGCCGGGGACAGGGTGACACAGATACGCAGTATTTT. This translates into CASSRGQGDTDTQYF. The variable domain in full, with the rest retrieved from reference TRBV14 and TRBJ2-3, is EAGVTQFPSHSVIEKGQTVTLRCDPISGHDNLYWYRRVMGKEIKFLLHFVKESKQDESGMPNNRFLAERTGGTYSTLKVQPAELEDSGVYFCASSRGQGDTDTQYFGPGTRLTVL.

V and J are TRBV19 and TRBJ1-4; D not resolved. Looked up from germline, CDR1 is LNHDA and CDR2 is SQIVND (reference sequence). With 7 bases removed from V and 0 bases from J, the gap between germline ends came to 6 bases. This CDR3 comprises 13 residues. CDR3 amino acids: CASKRTTNEKLFF. CDR3 coding DNA: TGTGCCAGTAAACGAACAACTAATGAAAAACTGTTTTTT.

CDR3 residues: CASSQGNPGTEYGYTF. The CDR3 bases are TGTGCCAGCAGCCAAGGAAACCCCGGGACAGAATATGGCTACACCTTC. The chain joins TRBV14 to TRBJ1-2, with 7 bases aligning to TRBD1. The CDR3 runs 16 residues. Germline V gene lookup returns CDR1 SGHDN and CDR2 FVKESK. J gave up 5 bases and V 1 base, and 10 bases lay outside the gene matches.

The chain links TRBV6-5 to TRBJ2-7; 8 bases are a match to TRBD2. The CDR3 is made up of 14 amino acids. Losses at the gene ends were 8 bases for V and 3 bases for J; bases not matched to a gene: 9. The V gene's germline CDR1 is MNHEY and CDR2 SVGAGI. CDR3 in DNA: TGTGCCAGCTCCTTACTAGCGGCGGACTACGAGCAGTACTTC. Amino acid sequence: CASSLLAADYEQYF.

The V call is TRBV19, the J call TRBJ1-2, with unresolved D. The CDR3 runs to 13 residues. Between the trimmed V and J ends, which lost 1 base and 8 bases, there was a span of 11 bases. The germline gives CDR1 LNHDA, CDR2 SQIVND (reference sequence). CDR3: CASSIGTFQGYTF. The CDR3 nucleotides are TGTGCCAGTAGTATAGGGACTTTCCAAGGCTACACCTTC.

V usage is TRBV28 and J usage is TRBJ1-1, with 8 bases identical to TRBD1. J gave up 4 bases and V 6 bases, and 28 bases lay outside the gene matches. CDR3 length equals 21 residues. CDR1 is MDHEN and CDR2 is SYDVKM in the germline V gene. CDR3 nucleotide sequence: TGTGCCAGCAGCGCTTACCTACCCCGAGGACAGGGTACGGAAGAGAGCACTGAAGCTTTCTTT. It is translated as CASSAYLPRGQGTEESTEAFF.

The rearrangement links TRBV27 to TRBJ2-1; TRBD2 agrees at 15 bases. This CDR3 comprises 16 residues. From germline, CDR1 is MNHEY and CDR2 SMNVEV (reference sequence). With V trimmed by 4 bases and J by 8 bases, 6 bases remained unmatched. CDR3 in amino acids: CASSSGLAGGSHEQFF. The CDR3 DNA is TGTGCCAGCAGTTCCGGACTAGCGGGAGGGTCCCATGAGCAGTTCTTC.

The V call is TRBV29-1, the J call TRBJ2-2; D is perhaps TRBD1 (6 bases). Germline assignment: CDR1 SQVTM and CDR2 ANQGSEA. CDR3 length: 15 residues. V was cut by 1 base and J by 3 bases, with 12 bases left in between. CDR3 nucleotides: TGCAGCGTTGAAGCTCACGAGGGGGACACCGGGGAGCTGTTTTTT. Residues: CSVEAHEGDTGELFF.

V is TRBV27 and J is TRBJ2-7, with 8 positions matching TRBD1. The germline V gene encodes CDR1 MNHEY and CDR2 SMNVEV (reference sequence). The CDR3 contains 13 residues. Trimming removed 6 bases from V and 5 bases from J; junction bases left unmatched: 6. The CDR3 DNA is TGTGCCAGCAGCCTCAGGGGGCTCCACGAGCAGTACTTC. Its translation is CASSLRGLHEQYF.

The rearrangement links TRBV7-2 to TRBJ2-1, with D possibly being TRBD2 (6 bases). The CDR3 spans 14 residues. Germline V gives CDR1 SGHTA, CDR2 FQGNSA. V lost 3 bases and J 13 bases, leaving 19 bases between the germline ends. The CDR3 is CASSFRDSNGIQFF. In DNA form, the CDR3 reads TGTGCCAGCAGCTTCCGGGACTCCAATGGGATACAGTTCTTC. The entire variable domain, with the rest obtained from reference TRBV7-2 and TRBJ2-1, is as follows: GAGVSQSPSNKVTEKGKDVELRCDPISGHTALYWYRQSLGQGLEFLIYFQGNSAPDKSGLPSDRFSAERTGGSVSTLTIQRTQQEDSAVYLCASSFRDSNGIQFFGPGTRLTVL.

The CDR3 protein is CASSYLTVASGNTIYF. In DNA, the CDR3 is TGTGCCAGCAGTTACTTGACAGTGGCCTCTGGAAACACCATATATTTT. The chain employs TRBV6-5 and TRBJ1-3; D might be TRBD1 (5 bases). Germline assignment: CDR1 MNHEY and CDR2 SVGAGI. Trimming removed 1 base from V and 0 bases from J, with 10 bases in between. The CDR3 totals 16 residues.

This clone occurred once. The rearrangement uses TRBV4-3 and TRBJ1-5; no definite D call. The germline CDR1 and CDR2 sequences are LGHNA and YSLEER. V was shortened by 0 bases and J by 9 bases, with 12 bases between the two germline ends. This CDR3 contains 14 residues. This chain's CDR3 is CASSQDYMGWPQHF. The CDR3 nucleotides are TGCGCCAGCAGCCAAGATTATATGGGCTGGCCCCAGCATTTT.

CDR3 residues: CASGAETSPDTQYF. In DNA, the CDR3 is TGTGCCAGCGGGGCCGAGACTAGCCCAGATACGCAGTATTTT. V and J are TRBV7-9 and TRBJ2-3, with 7 positions matching TRBD2. Germline-derived CDR1 and CDR2 are SEHNR and FQNEAQ (reference sequence). The junction had 9 bases not matched to a gene; V was cut back by 8 bases and J by 4 bases. The CDR3 covers 14 residues.

The chain combines TRBV27 with TRBJ2-3; possible D gene TRBD2, 7 bases. Trimming removed 7 bases from V and 2 bases from J, with 16 bases in between. The CDR3 is 15 residues long. Germline V gene lookup returns CDR1 MNHEY and CDR2 SMNVEV (reference sequence). This CDR3 reads CASKKGGGPTDTQYF. The CDR3 DNA reads as TGTGCCAGCAAAAAGGGCGGGGGCCCCACAGATACGCAGTATTTT.

The chain couples TRBV2 to TRBJ2-1; D unresolved. The CDR3 totals 12 residues. With 6 bases removed from V and 5 bases from J, the gap between germline ends came to 8 bases. Germline lookup yields CDR1 SNHLY and CDR2 FYNNEI. The CDR3 protein is CASSLVDNEQFF. The CDR3 DNA reads as TGTGCCAGCAGCCTAGTGGACAATGAGCAGTTCTTC.

This chain connects TRBV4-3 to TRBJ2-2; D ambiguous. Looked up from germline, CDR1 is LGHNA and CDR2 is YSLEER. Trimming removed 1 base from V and 1 base from J, with 13 bases in between. The length of the CDR3 is 17 residues. The CDR3 is CASSQGYLWGNTGELFF. In nucleotides, the CDR3 is TGCGCCAGCAGCCAAGGATACCTATGGGGGAACACCGGGGAGCTGTTTTTT.

This chain links TRBV27 with TRBJ2-5; TRBD2 matches 9 bases. The V segment lost 5 bases and the J segment 4 bases; nucleotides outside the gene matches: 2. Germline V CDR1 and CDR2: MNHEY, SMNVEV (reference sequence). This CDR3 has 13 residues. CDR3 sequence reads: CASSSGRTETQYF. The CDR3 region has the DNA TGTGCCAGCAGTAGCGGGAGGACAGAGACCCAGTACTTC.